What follows are 26 T cell receptor beta chains derived from one specimen sequenced in a study of OX40 agonist ivuxolimab in advanced cancers. Data came from immunoSEQ multiplex PCR; TCRdb stores just in-frame clones and leaves some out. The sample has 55,000 to 65,000 clones; more than 65% are singletons. The input for sequencing was CD4+ or CD8+ T cells sorted from blood, taken in a trial of the OX40 agonist ivuxolimab. Receptors originate from an adult with an advanced solid tumor such as melanoma, head and neck, liver or kidney cancer.

This chain joins TRBV7-9 and TRBJ2-3; 11 positions agree with TRBD1. V dropped 4 bases and J dropped 2; count of bases not matched to a gene: 5. From germline, CDR1 is SEHNR and CDR2 FQNEAQ (reference sequence). CDR3 length equals 16 residues. CDR3: CASSSWDRGTTDTQYF. CDR3 DNA sequence: TGTGCCAGCAGCTCCTGGGACAGGGGGACCACAGATACGCAGTATTTT.

The J gene is TRBJ2-5, the V gene TRBV9; D may be TRBD1 (5 bases). Germline V gene data show CDR1 as SGDLS and CDR2 as YYNGEE. Trimming removed 0 bases from V and 3 bases from J, with 9 bases in between. The CDR3 has 14 amino acids. The CDR3 DNA reads as TGTGCCAGCAGCGTAGGCCCCAGGGAAGAGACCCAGTACTTC. It is translated as CASSVGPREETQYF.

V gene TRBV2 combines with J gene TRBJ2-2, with a possible D match to TRBD1 (5 bases). V gave up 5 bases and J gave up 0 bases, with 10 bases separating them. The CDR3 is 15 amino acids. CDR1 SNHLY and CDR2 FYNNEI come from the germline V gene. CDR3 loop: CASSIDRANTGELFF. The CDR3 DNA is TGTGCCAGCAGTATTGACAGAGCGAACACCGGGGAGCTGTTTTTT. The variable domain in full, with the rest retrieved from reference TRBV2 and TRBJ2-2, is EPEVTQTPSHQVTQMGQEVILRCVPISNHLYFYWYRQILGQKVEFLVSFYNNEISEKSEIFDDQFSVERPDGSNFTLKIRSTKLEDSAMYFCASSIDRANTGELFFGEGSRLTVL.

This clone was recorded a few times. V and J are TRBV6-5 and TRBJ2-7; D call uncertain. The CDR3 spans 13 residues. Deletions cut 6 bases from V and 2 bases from J, with 11 bases between. Germline lookup yields CDR1 MNHEY and CDR2 SVGAGI. This CDR3 is CASRAPPTYEQYF. CDR3 nucleotides: TGTGCCAGCAGGGCCCCGCCGACCTACGAGCAGTACTTC.

The chain recombines TRBV7-9 with TRBJ2-3, with 14 bases identical to TRBD2. The trim removed 6 bases at V and 2 bases at J, leaving 10 bases unmatched. The CDR3 contains 18 residues. Germline V gene sequence: CDR1 SEHNR, CDR2 FQNEAQ (reference sequence). The CDR3 DNA reads as TGTGCCAGCAGACGCGACACGGGACTAGCGGGGGACACAGATACGCAGTATTTT. Residues: CASRRDTGLAGDTDTQYF.

The CDR3 spells CASSDSFSTANTGELFF. The CDR3 coding sequence is TGTGCCAGCAGTGACTCGTTTAGCACGGCGAACACCGGGGAGCTGTTTTTT. V is TRBV6-4 and J is TRBJ2-2; D call uncertain. V was cut by 0 bases and J by 0 bases, with 11 bases left in between. The CDR3 runs 17 residues. Germline CDR1 and CDR2: MRHNA and SNTAGT.

This chain links TRBV30 with TRBJ2-3; 12 bases map to TRBD1. Germline V gives CDR1 GTSNPN, CDR2 SVGIG (reference sequence). The CDR3 extends over 17 amino acids. Losses at the gene ends were 2 bases for V and 5 bases for J; bases not matched to a gene: 11. CDR3 in DNA: TGTGCCTGGAGTACCTCCGGGACAGGGGGCTCGGGAGATACGCAGTATTTT. Protein product: CAWSTSGTGGSGDTQYF.

The chain is built from TRBV30 and TRBJ2-3; 10 bases line up with TRBD2. This CDR3 has 17 amino acids. Germline CDR1 is GTSNPN and CDR2 is SVGIG (reference sequence). V dropped 1 base and J dropped 2; count of bases not matched to a gene: 9. CDR3 DNA: TGTGCCTGGAGTGCAGGACTAGCGGAGATACCCACAGATACGCAGTATTTT. Translated, it gives CAWSAGLAEIPTDTQYF.

This clone was seen only a few times. This sequence joins TRBV4-3 and TRBJ2-1, with a possible D match to TRBD2 (5 bases). The CDR3 loop spans 18 amino acids. The V gene's germline CDR1 is LGHNA and CDR2 YSLEER. V was clipped by 4 bases and J by 8 bases, with 27 bases between them. The CDR3 coding sequence is TGCGCCAGCAGCCCCACCCCGTCTGCGGAGGCCCCTTTTGATGAGCAGTTCTTC. Translation gives CASSPTPSAEAPFDEQFF.

The chain joins TRBV5-1 to TRBJ1-2; possible D gene TRBD1, 6 bases. Per the germline V gene, CDR1 is SGHRS and CDR2 is YFSETQ. This CDR3 has 13 residues. V lost 4 bases, J lost 6 bases, and 13 bases lay in between. The CDR3 sequence: CASSTQGYDGYTF. CDR3 coding DNA: TGCGCCAGCAGCACACAGGGTTATGATGGCTACACCTTC. The whole variable domain, remainder taken from reference TRBV5-1 and TRBJ1-2, is KAGVTQTPRYLIKTRGQQVTLSCSPISGHRSVSWYQQTPGQGLQFLFEYFSETQRNKGNFPGRFSGRQFSNSRSEMNVSTLELGDSALYLCASSTQGYDGYTFGSGTRLTVV.

The J gene is TRBJ1-1, the V gene TRBV30, with TRBD1 matching over 12 bases. The V and J ends lost 2 bases and 10 bases, in that order; junction bases with no gene match: 11. Looked up from germline, CDR1 is GTSNPN and CDR2 is SVGIG (reference sequence). The CDR3 is 15 amino acids. The CDR3 DNA reads TGTGCCTGGAGTACCCTCCCGGGACAGGGGGCATTAGCTTTCTTT. This encodes CAWSTLPGQGALAFF. The full variable domain, in which reference TRBV30 and TRBJ1-1 provide the parts outside the CDR3, is SQTIHQWPATLVQPVGSPLSLECTVEGTSNPNLYWYRQAAGRGLQLLFYSVGIGQISSEVPQNLSASRPQDRQFILSSKKLLLSDSGFYLCAWSTLPGQGALAFFGQGTRLTVV.

The chain is built from TRBV5-1 and TRBJ2-1; D is perhaps TRBD1 or TRBD2 (5 bases each). The length of the CDR3 is 12 residues. Trimming removed 1 base from V and 9 bases from J, with 8 bases in between. Looked up from germline, CDR1 is SGHRS and CDR2 is YFSETQ. The CDR3 loop reads CASSLNGGEQFF. In DNA form, the CDR3 reads TGCGCCAGCAGCTTGAATGGGGGTGAGCAGTTCTTC. Full variable domain (outside the CDR3, taken from reference TRBV5-1 and TRBJ2-1): KAGVTQTPRYLIKTRGQQVTLSCSPISGHRSVSWYQQTPGQGLQFLFEYFSETQRNKGNFPGRFSGRQFSNSRSEMNVSTLELGDSALYLCASSLNGGEQFFGPGTRLTVL.

In its sample, this clone was seen once. The V gene is TRBV7-3, the J gene TRBJ2-1; D not certain. The CDR3 runs 13 residues. V was shortened by 5 bases and J by 2 bases, with 7 bases between the two germline ends. Germline V gene sequence: CDR1 SGHTA, CDR2 FQGTGA. The CDR3 is CASSPQAYNEQFF. The CDR3 region has the DNA TGTGCCAGCAGCCCCCAGGCCTACAATGAGCAGTTCTTC.

This rearrangement joins TRBV27 to TRBJ1-2; D unresolved. The ends were cut back, 7 bases at V and 5 bases at J, with 20 bases in the middle. Germline CDR1 MNHEY, CDR2 SMNVEV (reference sequence). CDR3 length: 15 amino acids. The CDR3 nucleotides are TGTGCCAGCACCCCCGGTTGGCAGGACCCGTATGGCTACACCTTC. Translating it yields CASTPGWQDPYGYTF.

The genes are TRBV5-1 and TRBJ2-6; tentatively, D is TRBD2 (5 bases). Germline assignment: CDR1 SGHRS and CDR2 YFSETQ. Between the trimmed V and J ends, which lost 2 bases and 0 bases, there was a span of 6 bases. CDR3 length equals 15 residues. This CDR3 is CASSFEGSGANVLTF. The CDR3 nucleotides read TGCGCCAGCAGCTTTGAGGGCTCTGGGGCCAACGTCCTGACTTTC.

V and J are TRBV6-1 and TRBJ2-5; D tentatively reads TRBD1 or TRBD2 (6 bases each). The V gene lost 1 base and the J gene lost 4 bases, with 10 bases spanning the gap. CDR1 and CDR2 (germline): MNHNS, SASEGT. The CDR3 has 14 residues. The CDR3 DNA reads as TGTGCCAGCAGTGAAGTAGGGGGGCTAGAGACCCAGTACTTC. Translating gives CASSEVGGLETQYF.

The DNA for the CDR3 is TGCGCCAGCAGCTTGGGACAGCAGCAAGATACGCAGTATTTT. Translation: CASSLGQQQDTQYF. V usage is TRBV5-1 and J usage is TRBJ2-3; D is possibly TRBD1 (5 bases). The CDR3 is made up of 14 amino acids. V shed 0 bases and J shed 5 bases, with 10 bases lying between them. Germline assignment: CDR1 SGHRS and CDR2 YFSETQ.

CDR3 bases: TGTGCCAGCAGCTTAGCCCGGACAGGGCCGAAGCAGTATTTT. Protein: CASSLARTGPKQYF. This rearrangement joins TRBV7-9 to TRBJ2-3, with 8 bases matching TRBD1. Trimming at V came to 0 bases and at J to 11 bases, leaving 7 bases not matched to a gene. Germline lookup yields CDR1 SEHNR and CDR2 FQNEAQ (reference sequence). The length of the CDR3 is 14 residues.

This clone was seen once. The rearrangement joins TRBV7-2 to TRBJ1-6; D not resolved. Germline CDR1 and CDR2: SGHTA and FQGNSA. This CDR3 region has 18 residues. Trimming stripped 0 bases from V and 1 base from J, with 13 bases between. The CDR3 spells CASSLASRVESYNSPLHF. The CDR3, as DNA: TGTGCCAGCAGCTTAGCGAGTAGGGTAGAGTCCTATAATTCACCCCTCCACTTT.

The V call is TRBV6-6, the J call TRBJ1-3; TRBD1 aligns across 7 bases. V dropped 9 bases and J dropped 1; count of bases not matched to a gene: 9. The CDR3 extends over 15 amino acids. Germline assignment: CDR1 MNHNY and CDR2 SVGAGI (reference sequence). CDR3 in amino acids: CASQRGGQSGNTIYF. CDR3 coding DNA: TGTGCCAGTCAGAGGGGGGGACAGTCTGGAAACACCATATATTTT.

The sample holds one count of this clone. The V call is TRBV11-2, the J call TRBJ2-1, with TRBD2 matching over 10 bases. V dropped 5 bases and J dropped 7; count of bases not matched to a gene: 5. The CDR3 runs 14 residues. Germline V gene sequence: CDR1 SGHAT, CDR2 FQNNGV. CDR3 residues: CASSPSGRANEQFF. The CDR3 coding sequence is TGTGCCAGCAGCCCAAGCGGGAGGGCAAATGAGCAGTTCTTC.

This clone was detected only once. The genes are TRBV5-1 and TRBJ2-1; possible D gene TRBD2, 5 bases. V lost 0 bases and J 4 bases, leaving 14 bases between the germline ends. This CDR3 region has 16 residues. Germline-derived CDR1 and CDR2 are SGHRS and YFSETQ. The CDR3 region has the DNA TGCGCCAGCAGCTTGGACGGGGATAGGGATTACAATGAGCAGTTCTTC. This translates into CASSLDGDRDYNEQFF.

V and J are TRBV14 and TRBJ1-1; D ambiguous. V lost 4 bases and J lost 4, with 10 bases in between. The germline gives CDR1 SGHDN, CDR2 FVKESK. The CDR3 is 13 residues long. CDR3: CASSPRLGTEAFF. CDR3 in DNA: TGTGCCAGCAGCCCCCGATTGGGCACTGAAGCTTTCTTT.

The J gene is TRBJ1-2, the V gene TRBV2; no clear D. CDR1 and CDR2 (germline): SNHLY, FYNNEI. The CDR3 has 16 amino acids. Deletions cut 0 bases from V and 4 bases from J, with 15 bases between. CDR3 bases: TGTGCCAGCAGTGAAGCGACCCCGGACGGAAGCTATGGCTACACCTTC. This sequence encodes CASSEATPDGSYGYTF. The entire variable domain, with the rest obtained from reference TRBV2 and TRBJ1-2, is as follows: EPEVTQTPSHQVTQMGQEVILRCVPISNHLYFYWYRQILGQKVEFLVSFYNNEISEKSEIFDDQFSVERPDGSNFTLKIRSTKLEDSAMYFCASSEATPDGSYGYTFGSGTRLTVV.

The chain combines TRBV15 with TRBJ1-5; D is possibly TRBD1 (6 bases). Trimming took 2 bases from V and 0 from J, leaving 14 bases between them. CDR1 and CDR2 (germline): LNHNV, YYDKDF (reference sequence). The CDR3 covers 17 residues. The CDR3 DNA is TGTGCCACCAGCAGACCTGACAGGCCCGTTAGCAATCAGCCCCAGCATTTT. The encoded protein is CATSRPDRPVSNQPQHF.

The genes are TRBV11-2 and TRBJ2-7, with 9 bases lining up with TRBD1. Germline trimming cut 7 bases from V and 5 bases from J; bases unmatched to any gene: 6. CDR1 and CDR2 from the germline V gene are SGHAT and FQNNGV. This CDR3 has 13 amino acids. The CDR3 here is CASNHRDRDEQYF. The CDR3 region has the DNA TGTGCCAGCAACCACCGGGACAGGGACGAGCAGTACTTC.